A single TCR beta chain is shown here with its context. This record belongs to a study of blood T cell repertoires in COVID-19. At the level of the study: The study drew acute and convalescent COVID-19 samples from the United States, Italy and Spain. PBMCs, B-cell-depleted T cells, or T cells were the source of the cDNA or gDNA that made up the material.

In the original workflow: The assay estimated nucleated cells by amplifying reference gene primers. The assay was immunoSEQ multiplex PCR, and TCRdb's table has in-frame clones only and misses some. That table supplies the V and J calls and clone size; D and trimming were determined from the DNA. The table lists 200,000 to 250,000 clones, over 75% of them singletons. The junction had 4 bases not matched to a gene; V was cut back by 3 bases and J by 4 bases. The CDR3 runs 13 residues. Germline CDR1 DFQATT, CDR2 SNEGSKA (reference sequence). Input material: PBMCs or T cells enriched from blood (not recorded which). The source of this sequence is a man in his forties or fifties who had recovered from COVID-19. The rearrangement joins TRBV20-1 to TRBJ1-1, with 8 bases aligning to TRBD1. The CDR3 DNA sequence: TGCAGTGCTAGTCAGGGGGCGGCCACTGAAGCTTTCTTT. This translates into CSASQGAATEAFF.